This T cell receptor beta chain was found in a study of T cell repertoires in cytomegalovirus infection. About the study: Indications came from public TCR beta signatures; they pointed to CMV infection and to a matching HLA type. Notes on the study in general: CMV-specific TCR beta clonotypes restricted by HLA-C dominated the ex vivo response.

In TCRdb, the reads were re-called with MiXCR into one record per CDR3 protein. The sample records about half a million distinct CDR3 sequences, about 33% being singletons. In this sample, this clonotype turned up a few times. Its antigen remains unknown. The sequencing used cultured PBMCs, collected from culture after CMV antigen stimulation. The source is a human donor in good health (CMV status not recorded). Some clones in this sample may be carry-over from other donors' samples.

This CDR3 reads CASSLVRNEAFF. The CDR3, as DNA: TGTGCCAGCAGCTTAGTCCGTAATGAAGCTTTCTTT. The chain employs TRBV7-2 and TRBJ1-1; D not resolved. The V end was cut by 1 base, the J end by 7 bases, with 7 bases between. This CDR3 is 12 amino acids long. Per the germline V gene, CDR1 is SGHTA and CDR2 is FQGNSA.